Below are 18 T cell receptor beta chains sequenced from a single sample in a study of blood T cell repertoires in COVID-19. Only in-frame clones appear in the TCRdb table, and some are missing; sequencing was by immunoSEQ multiplex PCR. Of about 130,000 clones in the sample, around 84% are singletons; the top ten hold 2.4%. The sequenced sample was PBMCs or T cells enriched from blood (not recorded which). These receptors were collected from a man aged 40-50 years with acute COVID-19.

This clone turned up a few times. The gene calls are TRBV18 and TRBJ2-7; D gene uncertain. V was trimmed by 0 bases and J by 3 bases, leaving 6 bases between them. The germline V gene encodes CDR1 KGHSH and CDR2 LQKENI. The CDR3 totals 13 residues. The CDR3 region has the DNA TGTGCCAGCTCACCACCGGGCAGCTACGAGCAGTACTTC. This gives the protein CASSPPGSYEQYF.

The chain is built from TRBV28 and TRBJ1-6, with 7 bases that match TRBD1. CDR3 length: 14 amino acids. Germline trimming cut 6 bases from V and 10 bases from J; bases unmatched to any gene: 9. Per germline, CDR1 MDHEN and CDR2 SYDVKM. CDR3 loop: CASRPQGIASPLHF. The CDR3 DNA reads TGTGCCAGCAGGCCACAGGGGATAGCGTCACCCCTCCACTTT.

This chain connects TRBV29-1 to TRBJ1-4; TRBD1 is a possible D gene (5 bases). The CDR3 sequence is 12 residues long. From germline, CDR1 is SQVTM and CDR2 ANQGSEA. Trimming took 7 bases from V and 8 from J, leaving 14 bases between them. The CDR3: CSATGGEEKLFF. Here the CDR3 DNA reads TGCAGCGCTACAGGTGGAGAGGAAAAACTGTTTTTT.

The genes are TRBV27 and TRBJ2-2; TRBD2 aligns across 7 bases. Germline V gene data show CDR1 as MNHEY and CDR2 as SMNVEV (reference sequence). This CDR3 comprises 15 residues. Trimming cost V 6 bases and J 4 bases; bases outside gene matches: 8. Here the CDR3 DNA reads TGTGCCAGCAGCGGAGAGGGGAGGGGCACCGGGGAGCTGTTTTTT. Translation: CASSGEGRGTGELFF.

V is TRBV5-3 and J is TRBJ2-2; D perhaps matches TRBD2 (6 bases). TRBV5-3 is noted as an ORF with a role that remains uncertain. Trimming stripped 4 bases from V and 1 base from J, with 14 bases between. This CDR3 is 16 amino acids long. The CDR3 reads CARSQDRRGNTGELFF. The CDR3 DNA follows: TGTGCCAGAAGCCAAGACCGGCGGGGGAACACCGGGGAGCTGTTTTTT.

This rearrangement joins TRBV5-4 to TRBJ2-1; 9 nucleotides align to TRBD1. Losses at the gene ends were 4 bases for V and 6 bases for J; bases not matched to a gene: 8. Germline V lookup: CDR1 SGHNT, CDR2 YYREEE (reference sequence). This CDR3 has 15 residues. DNA of the CDR3: TGTGCCAGCAGCGGGAGGGACAGGGCCCCCAATGAGCAGTTCTTC. As protein: CASSGRDRAPNEQFF.

The DNA of the CDR3 is TGTGCCAGTACCCAGACAGGGGTCAACACTGAAGCTTTCTTT. It is translated as CASTQTGVNTEAFF. The chain joins TRBV19 to TRBJ1-1, with 8 bases matching TRBD1. The CDR3 contains 14 residues. Looked up from germline, CDR1 is LNHDA and CDR2 is SQIVND (reference sequence). The V segment lost 7 bases and the J segment 2 bases; nucleotides outside the gene matches: 6. Variable domain in full (rest from reference TRBV19 and TRBJ1-1): DGGITQSPKYLFRKEGQNVTLSCEQNLNHDAMYWYRQDPGQGLRLIYYSQIVNDFQKGDIAEGYSVSREKKESFPLTVTSAQKNPTAFYLCASTQTGVNTEAFFGQGTRLTVV.

The chain employs TRBV18 and TRBJ2-2; 10 bases agree with TRBD1. The CDR3 length is 17 residues. The ends lost 3 bases at V and 4 bases at J; junction bases unmatched: 8. Germline loops: CDR1 KGHSH, CDR2 LQKENI. In DNA form, the CDR3 reads TGTGCCAGCTCACCCCCAGGGAGGACAGGGGGCACCGGGGAGCTGTTTTTT. Translating gives CASSPPGRTGGTGELFF.

The V call is TRBV9, the J call TRBJ2-3; TRBD1 might be the D (8 bases). CDR3 length: 13 residues. CDR1 and CDR2 from the germline V gene are SGDLS and YYNGEE. V lost 6 bases and J 4 bases, leaving 12 bases between the germline ends. The CDR3 is CASTTGGADTQYF. DNA of the CDR3: TGTGCCAGCACCACAGGGGGGGCAGATACGCAGTATTTT.

This clone has a handful of counts. This rearrangement joins TRBV19 to TRBJ2-7; D gene ambiguous. Trimming shortened V by 2 bases and J by 3 bases, and 11 bases separated the two germline ends. Germline CDR1 LNHDA, CDR2 SQIVND (reference sequence). The CDR3 is 14 residues long. CDR3 protein: CASSIRHRDYEQYF. CDR3 nucleotide sequence: TGTGCCAGTAGTATAAGGCACAGAGACTACGAGCAGTACTTC.

This clone is a singleton in its sample. The V and J genes are TRBV12-3 or TRBV12-4 and TRBJ2-7; no reliable D call. CDR3 length equals 13 residues. The V gene lost 6 bases and the J gene lost 3 bases, with 12 bases spanning the gap. The CDR3 sequence is CASRVGLGYEQYF. The CDR3 DNA reads as TGTGCCAGCAGAGTGGGCCTGGGCTACGAGCAGTACTTC.

V and J are TRBV2 and TRBJ1-1; TRBD1 matches at 12 bases. The CDR3 covers 16 residues. V shed 10 bases, J shed 5 bases, and the junction held 14 bases outside the gene matches. The germline gives CDR1 SNHLY, CDR2 FYNNEI. CDR3 in amino acids: CAITPGQGARETEAFF. CDR3 nucleotide sequence: TGTGCCATTACCCCGGGACAGGGGGCGAGAGAAACTGAAGCTTTCTTT.

This chain links TRBV6-5 with TRBJ2-7; 9 nucleotides match TRBD2. The CDR3 has 14 amino acids. Looked up from germline, CDR1 is MNHEY and CDR2 is SVGAGI. Germline trimming cut 11 bases from V and 3 bases from J; bases unmatched to any gene: 11. This CDR3 is CASARTSDYYEQYF. The CDR3 DNA reads as TGTGCCTCAGCTCGGACTAGCGACTACTACGAGCAGTACTTC.

This clone was counted only a few times. This chain links TRBV30 with TRBJ1-5, with no clear D. The germline CDR1 and CDR2 sequences are GTSNPN and SVGIG (reference sequence). Trimming shortened V by 4 bases and J by 1 base, and 11 bases separated the two germline ends. The CDR3 extends over 14 amino acids. The CDR3 DNA follows: TGTGCCTGGAATGGGCCCTCGAGCAATCAGCCCCAGCATTTT. It encodes CAWNGPSSNQPQHF.

The chain uses TRBV18 and TRBJ1-4; D is perhaps TRBD1 (5 bases). Germline CDR1 reads KGHSH; CDR2 reads LQKENI. V was clipped by 3 bases and J by 8 bases, with 19 bases between them. This CDR3 has 16 amino acids. The DNA for the CDR3 is TGTGCCAGCTCACCCCTTAGTCCAGGGAACGGCGAAAAACTGTTTTTT. This translates into CASSPLSPGNGEKLFF.

The chain uses TRBV18 and TRBJ2-5; TRBD1 matches 7 bases. Germline V gene lookup returns CDR1 KGHSH and CDR2 LQKENI. The CDR3 is 13 residues long. The V gene end was trimmed by 4 bases and the J gene end by 3 bases; junction bases not matched to a gene: 2. CDR3 sequence: CASSRQGEETQYF. DNA of the CDR3: TGTGCCAGCTCACGACAGGGAGAAGAGACCCAGTACTTC.

The J gene is TRBJ1-5, the V gene TRBV6-5, with 10 nucleotides matching TRBD1. The CDR3 spans 15 residues. Per germline, CDR1 MNHEY and CDR2 SVGAGI. J lost 6 bases, V lost 7 bases, and 9 bases had no gene match. CDR3 residues: CASNLDRGLVQPQHF. CDR3 in DNA: TGTGCCAGCAATCTGGACAGGGGGTTGGTTCAGCCCCAGCATTTT.

This clone was detected a few times. This chain uses TRBV3-1 (or the pseudogene TRBV3-2) with TRBJ2-4; the match to TRBD1 covers 7 bases. V trimming: 10 bases; J trimming: 2 bases; junction bases outside the gene matches: 5. The CDR3 loop spans 13 amino acids. CDR1 LGHDT and CDR2 YNNKEL come from the germline V gene (reference sequence). CDR3 sequence reads: CATADRPKNIQYF. The CDR3 DNA reads TGTGCCACTGCGGACAGGCCCAAAAACATTCAGTACTTC.